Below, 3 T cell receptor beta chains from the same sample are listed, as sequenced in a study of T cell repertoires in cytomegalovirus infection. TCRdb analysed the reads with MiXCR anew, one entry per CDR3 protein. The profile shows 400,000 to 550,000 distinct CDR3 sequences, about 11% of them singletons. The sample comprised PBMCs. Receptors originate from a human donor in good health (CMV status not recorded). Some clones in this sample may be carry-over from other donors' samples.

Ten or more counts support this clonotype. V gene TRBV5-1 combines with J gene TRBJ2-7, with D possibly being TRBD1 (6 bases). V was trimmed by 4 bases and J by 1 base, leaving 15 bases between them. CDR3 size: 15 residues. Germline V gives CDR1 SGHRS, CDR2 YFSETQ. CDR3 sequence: CASSLVDDRSYEQYF. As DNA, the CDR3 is TGCGCCAGCAGCCTCGTTGACGACAGGTCCTACGAGCAGTACTTC.

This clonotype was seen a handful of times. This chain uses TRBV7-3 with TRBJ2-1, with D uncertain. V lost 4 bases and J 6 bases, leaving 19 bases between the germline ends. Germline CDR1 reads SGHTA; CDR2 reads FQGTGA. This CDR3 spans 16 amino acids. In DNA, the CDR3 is TGTGCCAGCAGCTCTCGGGCGGATGGGCCGGGCAATGAGCAGTTCTTC. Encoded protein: CASSSRADGPGNEQFF.

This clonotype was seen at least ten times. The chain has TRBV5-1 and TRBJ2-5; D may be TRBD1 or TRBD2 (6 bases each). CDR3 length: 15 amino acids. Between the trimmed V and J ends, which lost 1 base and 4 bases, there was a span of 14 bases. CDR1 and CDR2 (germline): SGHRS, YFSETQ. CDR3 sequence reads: CASSLRQEGSETQYF. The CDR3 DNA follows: TGCGCCAGCAGCTTGAGACAGGAGGGATCAGAGACCCAGTACTTC.